This T cell receptor beta chain was recorded in a study of blood T cell repertoires in COVID-19. Profiled with immunoSEQ multiplex PCR; TCRdb holds only in-frame clones, not every one. The table includes fewer than 200,000 clones, approximately 90% detected once. The CDR3 totals 10 residues. Trimming removed 4 bases from V and 7 bases from J, with 7 bases in between. CDR1 is SQVTM and CDR2 is ANQGSEA in the germline V gene. A few counts support this clone. Material for sequencing was peripheral blood. The receptor comes from a man in his 60s with acute or convalescent COVID-19. The J gene is TRBJ1-1, the V gene TRBV29-1; D gene unclear. CDR3: CSVGGIEAFF. In nucleotides, the CDR3 is TGCAGCGTTGGAGGGATTGAAGCTTTCTTT.